This is a list of T cell receptor beta chains from one sample in a study of OX40 agonist ivuxolimab in advanced cancers. Clones were sequenced by immunoSEQ multiplex PCR, and TCRdb holds only the in-frame ones, with some missing. The sample carries 15,000 to 20,000 clones, 83% recorded once. The sample in question was CD4+ or CD8+ T cells sorted from blood, obtained in a trial of the OX40 agonist ivuxolimab. The receptors here all came from an adult with an advanced solid tumor such as melanoma, head and neck, liver or kidney cancer. CDR3s include the opening cysteine and the closing phenylalanine or tryptophan. A D gene is named only where the DNA matches it firmly. Part of the rows lack a size; the others show once, few, many or a class for expanded clones.

d_gene,abundance,v_gene,j_gene,CDR3nt,CDR3aa
TRBD2,-,TRBV15,TRBJ2-3,TGTGCCACCAGCAGACTAGCGGCAGGGTACACAGATACGCAGTATTTT,CATSRLAAGYTDTQYF
-,few,TRBV7-8,TRBJ2-7,TGTGCCAGCAGCTTCGCTCTAGCGAACGAGCAGTACTTC,CASSFALANEQYF
TRBD2,-,TRBV28,TRBJ2-7,TGTGCCAGCCGTTTCTCCTCTAGCGGAAGCTACGAGCAGTACTTC,CASRFSSSGSYEQYF
TRBD2,-,TRBV7-2,TRBJ2-7,TGTGCCAGCAGCGAACTAGCGGGAAGATCCTACGAGCAGTACTTC,CASSELAGRSYEQYF
-,-,TRBV4-1,TRBJ1-3,TGCGCCAGCAGCCAAGTGACAGCCGCCGGATACTCTGGAAACACCATATATTTT,CASSQVTAAGYSGNTIYF
-,-,TRBV5-5,TRBJ1-1,TGTGCCAGCAGCTTGGAGGGGGGGCCTGAAGCTTTCTTT,CASSLEGGPEAFF
-,once,TRBV11-1,TRBJ2-3,TGTGCCAGCAGCTTTATCGGGGGTCCTAGCACAGATACGCAGTATTTT,CASSFIGGPSTDTQYF
TRBD1,-,TRBV10-3,TRBJ2-7,TGTGCCATCAGTGAGAGAACAGGGGGCCTCTACGAGCAGTACTTC,CAISERTGGLYEQYF
-,-,TRBV21-1,TRBJ2-7,TGTGCCAGCAGCAACCGCGCATGGGGGAGGGCCACCCATTACGAGCAGTACTTC,CASSNRAWGRATHYEQYF
-,-,TRBV6-9,TRBJ2-7,TGTGCCAGCAGTGACGGTGCCGAGCAGTACTTC,CASSDGAEQYF
-,once,TRBV6-1,TRBJ1-5,TGTGCCAGCAGCGCTAGGACAAGAAATCAGCCCCAGCATTTT,CASSARTRNQPQHF
-,-,TRBV28,TRBJ2-1,TGTGCCAGCAGCGGGAAGGGAAACTACAATGAGCAGTTCTTC,CASSGKGNYNEQFF
TRBD2,-,TRBV4-2,TRBJ2-7,TGTGCCAGCAGCCACTGGACTAGCGGGGCGCCGTCCCCCTACGAGCAGTACTTC,CASSHWTSGAPSPYEQYF
-,few,TRBV2,TRBJ2-7,TGTGCCAGCCTCGGGGCTAGCTCCTACGAGCAGTACTTC,CASLGASSYEQYF
TRBD2,-,TRBV9,TRBJ2-1,TGTGCCAGCAGCGTAGAGGGGCTAGCGGGAGGGCGTGAGCAGTTCTTC,CASSVEGLAGGREQFF
-,-,TRBV9,TRBJ2-3,TGTGCCAGCAGCGGGAGGTATAGCACAGATACGCAGTATTTT,CASSGRYSTDTQYF
TRBD2,-,TRBV15,TRBJ2-7,TGTGCCACCAGCCAAAGGGTGGTAGCGGGAGACGAGCAGTACTTC,CATSQRVVAGDEQYF